This paragraph covers one T cell receptor (beta chain) sequence. The source of the sample is a study of blood T cell repertoires in COVID-19. Across the study: In each case, the material was cDNA or gDNA derived from T cells, B-cell-depleted T cells, or PBMCs.

Trimming removed 5 bases from V and 0 bases from J, with 13 bases in between. Germline CDR1 and CDR2: SNHLY and FYNNEI. The CDR3 spans 15 residues. In the original workflow: The authors estimated nucleated cell counts from reference gene primer amplification. Profiling relied on immunoSEQ multiplex PCR, and the TCRdb table lists in-frame clones only, not all of them. The DNA was the basis for D and trimming; V, J and clone size are from that table. In the table there are hundreds of thousands of clones, 87% of which are singletons. This clonotype was obtained from a woman aged 45-59 years who had recovered from COVID-19. V gene TRBV2 combines with J gene TRBJ1-1; TRBD1 is a possible D gene (6 bases). Sequencing was carried out using peripheral blood. The CDR3 region has the DNA TGTGCCAGCAGTCTGGACAGCCCCATGAACACTGAAGCTTTCTTT. Amino acid sequence: CASSLDSPMNTEAFF.